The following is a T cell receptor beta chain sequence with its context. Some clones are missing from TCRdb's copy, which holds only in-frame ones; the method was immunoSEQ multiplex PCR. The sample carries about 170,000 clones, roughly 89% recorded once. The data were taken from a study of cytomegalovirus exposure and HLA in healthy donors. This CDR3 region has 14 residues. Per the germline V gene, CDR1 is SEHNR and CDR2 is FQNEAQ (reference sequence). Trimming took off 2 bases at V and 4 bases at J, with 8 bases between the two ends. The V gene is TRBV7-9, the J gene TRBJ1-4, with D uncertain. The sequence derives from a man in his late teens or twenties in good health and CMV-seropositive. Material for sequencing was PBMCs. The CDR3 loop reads CASSLMGSNEKLFF. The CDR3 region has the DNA TGTGCCAGCAGCTTAATGGGGAGTAATGAAAAACTGTTTTTT.